This T cell receptor (beta chain) emerged from a study of blood T cells in healthy people across ages. The study, taken as a whole, reports: With age, beta diversity per million T cells declined roughly linearly, significantly by about 40.

The CDR3 sequence is 16 residues long. Germline loops: CDR1 LGHNA, CDR2 YSLEER. V shed 5 bases and J shed 3 bases, with 19 bases lying between them. Sample-barcoded 5' priming and a J-beta primer mix drove a second PCR of about 7 to 12 cycles. Unique molecular identifiers of 12 random nucleotides labeled each cDNA. A single record per CDR3 protein comes from TCRdb applying MiXCR to the 5' RACE reads. The table lists 1.5 million to 2 million distinct CDR3 sequences, roughly 27% of them singletons. Of note for this clonotype: Its antigen is not known. The missing conserved phenylalanine or tryptophan at the end of this CDR3 makes a read error likely.

This sequence was found in a woman aged 25-40 years in good health. Sequenced material: blood. The chain has TRBV4-3 and TRBJ1-2; tentatively, D is TRBD1 (6 bases). CDR3 DNA sequence: TGCGCCAGCAGCTTCACGCCGGGGAGACAGGACTATGGCTACACCTGC. As protein: CASSFTPGRQDYGYTC.